Shown below are 28 T cell receptor beta chains from a single sample sequenced in a study of neurological immune-mediated disorders. Described time point: technical triplicate 2. TCRdb re-called the 5' RACE reads through MiXCR, storing one row per CDR3 protein. The data hold about 59,000 distinct CDR3 sequences, with 24% observed a single time. Sample: PBMCs. The source of these receptors is a man aged 55 to 70 with HTLV-1-associated myelopathy (HAM/TSP).

This clonotype was counted at least ten times. The rearrangement joins TRBV7-9 to TRBJ1-2; tentative D call: TRBD1 (5 bases). V lost 7 bases and J lost 3, with 15 bases in between. The CDR3 loop spans 14 amino acids. Germline V gene sequence: CDR1 SEHNR, CDR2 FQNEAQ (reference sequence). DNA for the CDR3: TGTGCCAGCATTCTTGGGGCAGCCGACTATGGCTACACCTTC. As protein: CASILGAADYGYTF.

This clonotype was recorded at least ten times. V and J are TRBV3-1 and TRBJ1-1; 7 bases line up with TRBD1. Trimming took 1 base from V and 3 from J; bases not matched to a gene: 5. CDR1 and CDR2 from the germline V gene are LGHDT and YNNKEL (reference sequence). The CDR3 loop spans 15 amino acids. The CDR3 loop reads CASSQVAGGDTEAFF. The CDR3 DNA is TGTGCCAGCAGCCAAGTGGCAGGGGGGGACACTGAAGCTTTCTTT.

Remarks on this clonotype: This CDR3 fails to terminate in the conserved phenylalanine or tryptophan, so it likely reflects a read error. The chain joins TRBV12-3 or TRBV12-4 to TRBJ2-2; possibly TRBD1 for D (5 bases). The CDR3 totals 15 residues. For the CDR3, the DNA is TGTGCCTGCAGTTTAGGGGAACTAAACACCGGGGAGCTGTTTTCT. As protein: CACSLGELNTGELFS.

This clonotype appeared many times. J is TRBJ2-1 and V is TRBV20-1, with 7 bases fitting TRBD1. The CDR3 has 12 residues. Trimming took 1 base from V and 9 from J; bases not matched to a gene: 3. Germline lookup yields CDR1 DFQATT and CDR2 SNEGSKA (reference sequence). In nucleotides, the CDR3 is TGCAGTGCTAGAGGGCCAGGGGGTGAGCAGTTCTTC. It yields the protein CSARGPGGEQFF.

This clonotype came up many times. The V call is TRBV5-1, the J call TRBJ2-6; possible D gene TRBD1, 5 bases. In germline, CDR1 is SGHRS, CDR2 YFSETQ. The CDR3 is 18 amino acids. V lost 3 bases to trimming and J lost 2 bases, with 18 bases between them. The CDR3 sequence is CASSSPTGADTGANVLTF. CDR3 sequence (DNA): TGCGCCAGCAGCTCACCTACAGGTGCTGATACTGGGGCCAACGTCCTGACTTTC.

This clonotype was detected ten times or more. The chain combines TRBV18 with TRBJ1-1; TRBD1 might be the D (6 bases). The V gene lost 7 bases and the J gene lost 1 base, with 10 bases spanning the gap. Germline assignment: CDR1 KGHSH and CDR2 LQKENI. CDR3 length: 13 amino acids. This CDR3 is CASLPGQNTEAFF. Written as DNA, the CDR3 is TGTGCCAGCTTACCGGGACAGAACACTGAAGCTTTCTTT.

This clonotype has at least ten counts. V and J are TRBV5-1 and TRBJ1-4; 10 bases are shared with TRBD1. Germline V gene sequence: CDR1 SGHRS, CDR2 YFSETQ. J lost 6 bases, V lost 1 base, and 9 bases had no gene match. This CDR3 contains 17 residues. The CDR3 loop is CASSLSNRDRGHEKLFF. DNA of the CDR3: TGCGCCAGCAGCTTGTCCAACCGGGACAGGGGTCATGAAAAACTGTTTTTT.

This clonotype showed up many times. This chain uses TRBV11-2 with TRBJ2-2, with 7 nucleotides matching TRBD2. CDR1 and CDR2 (germline): SGHAT, FQNNGV. V dropped 4 bases and J dropped 2; count of bases not matched to a gene: 7. The CDR3 has 16 amino acids. The CDR3 DNA is TGTGCCAGCAGCTCTCTAGCGGACCAAAACACCGGGGAGCTGTTTTTT. The encoded protein is CASSSLADQNTGELFF.

The chain is built from TRBV20-1 and TRBJ2-1; 10 bases match TRBD2. After removal of 3 bases from V and 3 bases from J, the junction contained 8 bases not matched to a gene. Germline CDR1 is DFQATT and CDR2 is SNEGSKA (reference sequence). The CDR3 totals 16 residues. In DNA form, the CDR3 reads TGCAGTGCTAGCGGTGGACTAGCGGTATTCTACAATGAGCAGTTCTTC. Residues: CSASGGLAVFYNEQFF.

This clonotype was recorded at least ten times. The V and J genes are TRBV6-5 and TRBJ2-1; no reliable D call. V was cut by 0 bases and J by 15 bases, with 12 bases left in between. CDR3 length equals 12 residues. In germline, CDR1 is MNHEY, CDR2 SVGAGI. This chain's CDR3 is CASSYSRETLFF. CDR3 coding DNA: TGTGCCAGCAGTTACTCGCGAGAAACTTTGTTCTTC.

This clonotype appeared many times. This chain connects TRBV20-1 to TRBJ2-1, with 13 bases lining up with TRBD2. This CDR3 is 15 amino acids long. Trimming took 5 bases from V and 5 from J; bases not matched to a gene: 6. From germline, CDR1 is DFQATT and CDR2 SNEGSKA (reference sequence). The CDR3 here is CSAPPGTSGNNEQFF. CDR3 in DNA: TGCAGTGCTCCTCCCGGGACTAGCGGGAACAATGAGCAGTTCTTC.

This clonotype was seen repeatedly, ten times or more. This chain uses TRBV24-1 with TRBJ2-1; no definite D call. The V gene's germline CDR1 is KGHDR and CDR2 SFDVKD. The germline V and J ends were trimmed by 7 bases and 4 bases, with 10 bases remaining between them. The CDR3 spans 13 residues. CDR3 DNA: TGTGCCACCAGGGGCGGCGGATACAATGAGCAGTTCTTC. It is translated as CATRGGGYNEQFF.

The DNA of the CDR3 is TGTGCCAGCAGCTCTCAGACAGGGGGCCTTGAAAAACTGTTTTTT. Translated, it gives CASSSQTGGLEKLFF. The chain is built from TRBV5-5 and TRBJ1-4; 10 nucleotides match TRBD1. The germline V gene encodes CDR1 SGHKS and CDR2 YYEKEE (reference sequence). The CDR3 is made up of 15 amino acids. After removal of 3 bases from V and 7 bases from J, the junction contained 6 bases not matched to a gene.

The J gene is TRBJ2-5, the V gene TRBV5-5, with 10 bases lining up with TRBD1. V gave up 5 bases and J gave up 2 bases; unmatched junction bases: 6. Germline V gene sequence: CDR1 SGHKS, CDR2 YYEKEE (reference sequence). The length of the CDR3 is 15 residues. The CDR3 protein is CASSYPGQGQETQYF. The CDR3 DNA is TGTGCCAGCAGTTACCCGGGACAGGGGCAAGAGACCCAGTACTTC.

The genes are TRBV5-1 and TRBJ2-2, with unresolved D. The CDR3 contains 14 residues. CDR1 SGHRS and CDR2 YFSETQ come from the germline V gene. Trimming stripped 2 bases from V and 7 bases from J, with 12 bases between. Here the CDR3 DNA reads TGCGCCAGCAGCTTTCGACTCTTAGGCGGGGAGCTGTTTTTT. This codes for CASSFRLLGGELFF.

This clonotype was picked up many times. The chain has TRBV20-1 and TRBJ2-3; 16 nucleotides match TRBD2. The CDR3 is 18 residues long. Per the germline V gene, CDR1 is DFQATT and CDR2 is SNEGSKA (reference sequence). The ends lost 0 bases at V and 2 bases at J; junction bases unmatched: 5. Written as DNA, the CDR3 is TGCAGTGCTAGAGAGGGGACTAGCGGGAGGGATTACACAGATACGCAGTATTTT. It specifies CSAREGTSGRDYTDTQYF.

The table lists this clonotype with a few counts. V usage is TRBV5-1 and J usage is TRBJ2-1, with D hard to call. CDR3 size: 11 residues. The V gene lost 0 bases and the J gene lost 10 bases, with 5 bases spanning the gap. CDR1 and CDR2 from the germline V gene are SGHRS and YFSETQ. The CDR3 is CASSLGMEQFF. Here the CDR3 DNA reads TGCGCCAGCAGCTTGGGGATGGAGCAGTTCTTC.

This clonotype was seen many times. This rearrangement joins TRBV20-1 to TRBJ2-3; D is undetermined. CDR3 length: 14 residues. V shed 2 bases and J shed 3 bases, with 12 bases lying between them. CDR1 is DFQATT, CDR2 SNEGSKA, per germline (reference sequence). The CDR3 spells CSARIPGPTDTQYF. The CDR3 DNA is TGCAGTGCTAGAATCCCGGGTCCTACAGATACGCAGTATTTT.

This clonotype was counted at least ten times. This chain links TRBV6-2 or TRBV6-3 with TRBJ2-5; D not certain. The CDR3 is 15 amino acids. V lost 0 bases and J 5 bases, leaving 13 bases between the germline ends. CDR1 and CDR2 from the germline V gene are MNHEY and SVGEGT. The CDR3 region has the DNA TGTGCCAGCAGTTACTCGAAGGGCCGTCGGGAGACCCAGTACTTC. The encoded protein is CASSYSKGRRETQYF.

This clonotype has just one count. The chain carries TRBV11-1 and TRBJ2-1; D is ambiguous. Trimming cost V 5 bases and J 3 bases, with 29 bases left between them. The CDR3 has 20 amino acids. Germline V gene data show CDR1 as SGHAT and CDR2 as FQDESV (reference sequence). CDR3 loop: CASSIQRGRAGGRSYNEQFF. CDR3 nucleotide sequence: TGTGCCAGCAGCATCCAGAGAGGCCGGGCTGGTGGTAGGAGCTACAATGAGCAGTTCTTC. The variable domain in full, with the rest retrieved from reference TRBV11-1 and TRBJ2-1, is EAEVAQSPRYKITEKSQAVAFWCDPISGHATLYWYRQILGQGPELLVQFQDESVVDDSQLPKDRFSAERLKGVDSTLKIQPAELGDSAMYLCASSIQRGRAGGRSYNEQFFGPGTRLTVL.

This clonotype has ten or more counts. The chain combines TRBV5-1 with TRBJ2-5; TRBD1 matches at 12 bases. Germline CDR1 and CDR2: SGHRS and YFSETQ. The ends lost 6 bases at V and 5 bases at J; junction bases unmatched: 11. The CDR3 extends over 16 amino acids. The CDR3 nucleotides are TGCGCCAGCACTGGTTTGGGGACAGGGGGCGCGGAGACCCAGTACTTC. Translating gives CASTGLGTGGAETQYF.

This clonotype was seen a few times. The CDR3 here is CASSQGGGREGSQYF. The CDR3 region has the DNA TGCGCCAGCAGCCAAGGAGGCGGGCGGGAGGGATCCCAGTACTTC. The gene calls are TRBV4-1 and TRBJ2-5, with 9 bases fitting TRBD2. Germline V gives CDR1 MGHRA, CDR2 YSYEKL. CDR3 length: 15 amino acids. V lost 1 base, J lost 9 bases, and 9 bases stayed unmatched.

This clonotype was observed many times. The chain combines TRBV5-1 with TRBJ2-7; D is uncertain. V lost 4 bases to trimming and J lost 2 bases, with 22 bases between them. Germline CDR1 reads SGHRS; CDR2 reads YFSETQ. This CDR3 has 17 amino acids. The CDR3 DNA is TGCGCCAGCAGCCTCAACCCTGGGAACCCGAGCGCCTACGAGCAGTACTTC. It codes for CASSLNPGNPSAYEQYF.

V gene TRBV5-1 combines with J gene TRBJ2-3, with 16 bases lining up with TRBD2. This CDR3 has 18 amino acids. J lost 5 bases, V lost 4 bases, and 10 bases had no gene match. Germline lookup yields CDR1 SGHRS and CDR2 YFSETQ. CDR3 in amino acids: CASSLGTSGRARKDTQYF. The CDR3 DNA follows: TGCGCCAGCAGCCTAGGGACTAGCGGGAGGGCCCGTAAAGATACGCAGTATTTT.

Concerning this clonotype itself: A much larger clone is a single base away; this may be a read error. V gene TRBV11-2 combines with J gene TRBJ2-5; 11 bases fit TRBD2. This CDR3 spans 16 amino acids. The J segment lost 5 bases and the V segment lost 5 bases, leaving 10 bases of the junction unmatched. Germline assignment: CDR1 SGHAT and CDR2 FQNNGV. CDR3 nucleotides: TGTGCCAGCAGCCCGAAGACTAGCGGGAAATTTGAGACCCAGTACTTC. Protein: CASSPKTSGKFETQYF. Full variable domain (missing parts from reference TRBV11-2 and TRBJ2-5): EAGVAQSPRYKIIEKRQSVAFWCNPISGHATLYWYQQILGQGPKLLIQFQNNGVVDDSQLPKDRFSAERLKGVDSTLKIQPAKLEDSAVYLCASSPKTSGKFETQYFGPGTRLLVL.

This chain uses TRBV14 with TRBJ2-7, with D perhaps TRBD1 or TRBD2 (5 bases each). Between the trimmed V and J ends, which lost 2 bases and 7 bases, there was a span of 12 bases. Per the germline V gene, CDR1 is SGHDN and CDR2 is FVKESK. This CDR3 has 13 residues. CDR3 region: CASSQLLEGEQYF. The CDR3 bases are TGTGCCAGCAGCCAACTCCTTGAGGGGGAGCAGTACTTC.

This clonotype was seen ten or more times. The chain combines TRBV5-1 with TRBJ2-1; D perhaps matches TRBD2 (6 bases). The V and J ends lost 0 bases and 2 bases respectively, with 9 bases between them. Germline V lookup: CDR1 SGHRS, CDR2 YFSETQ. The CDR3 sequence is 15 residues long. CDR3 bases: TGCGCCAGCAGCTTGGATAGCGGAGCCTACAATGAGCAGTTCTTC. Translation: CASSLDSGAYNEQFF.

Many counts were recorded for this clonotype. The CDR3 here is CASSLAGNTIYF. The CDR3 DNA reads as TGTGCCAGCAGCTTAGCCGGAAACACCATATATTTT. The J gene is TRBJ1-3, the V gene TRBV7-2, with D unresolved. There are 12 residues in the CDR3. Germline V gene sequence: CDR1 SGHTA, CDR2 FQGNSA. V lost 0 bases to trimming and J lost 4 bases, with 1 base between them.